What follows are 10 T cell receptor beta chains derived from one specimen sequenced in a study of OX40 agonist ivuxolimab in advanced cancers. Clones were read by immunoSEQ multiplex PCR, and TCRdb kept only the in-frame ones, dropping some. Here the sample spans about 62,000 clones, 80% to 95% being singletons. Sample: CD4+ or CD8+ T cells sorted from blood, taken in a trial of the OX40 agonist ivuxolimab. These TCRs come from an adult with an advanced solid tumor such as melanoma, head and neck, liver or kidney cancer.

In DNA, the CDR3 is TGTGCCAGCAGCTTAGTTATCCAGGGGAGCTCCTACAATGAGCAGTTCTTC. Its protein product is CASSLVIQGSSYNEQFF. The chain carries TRBV7-2 and TRBJ2-1, with D tentatively TRBD1 (6 bases). This CDR3 is built from 17 residues. Looked up from germline, CDR1 is SGHTA and CDR2 is FQGNSA. The V gene lost 1 base and the J gene lost 0 bases, with 13 bases spanning the gap.

The J gene is TRBJ1-4, the V gene TRBV5-1; D is uncertain. This CDR3 spans 14 amino acids. CDR1 and CDR2 (germline): SGHRS, YFSETQ. Trimming left V 1 base short and J 5 bases short, with 9 bases between. CDR3: CASSLWVGNEKLFF. Here the CDR3 DNA reads TGCGCCAGCAGCTTGTGGGTAGGGAATGAAAAACTGTTTTTT.

CDR3 protein: CASSDSPYEQYF. CDR3 coding DNA: TGTGCCAGCAGTGATTCACCGTACGAGCAGTACTTC. The rearrangement links TRBV6-1 to TRBJ2-7, with unresolved D. Germline CDR1 is MNHNS and CDR2 is SASEGT. The length of the CDR3 is 12 residues. Trimming removed 3 bases from V and 4 bases from J, with 7 bases in between.

Comment on this clone: A junction end diverges from the germline sequence, so it may reflect a read error. The rearrangement links TRBV7-3 to TRBJ1-1, with D possibly matching TRBD1 (6 bases). CDR1 is SGHTA, CDR2 FQGTGA, per germline. The CDR3 length is 15 residues. The CDR3 coding sequence is TGCGCCAGCAGCCAAGGGGGGCCCGCGAACACTGAAGCTTTCTTT. Protein: CASSQGGPANTEAFF.

The V call is TRBV6-6, the J call TRBJ1-2, with D maybe TRBD1 (5 bases). V shed 5 bases and J shed 3 bases, with 13 bases lying between them. The V gene's germline CDR1 is MNHNY and CDR2 SVGAGI (reference sequence). CDR3 length equals 14 residues. The CDR3 DNA reads TGTGCCAGCAGTCCCCTGGGGGGGGACTATGGCTACACCTTC. This gives the protein CASSPLGGDYGYTF.

This clone has just one count. This rearrangement joins TRBV28 to TRBJ1-2, with D tentatively TRBD1 (5 bases). CDR1 and CDR2 (germline): MDHEN, SYDVKM. The germline V and J ends were trimmed by 3 bases and 6 bases, with 14 bases remaining between them. CDR3 length equals 14 residues. The chain's CDR3 is CASSFIGGVNGYTF. For the CDR3, the DNA is TGTGCCAGCAGTTTCATTGGGGGGGTCAATGGCTACACCTTC.

Remarks on this clone: The same CDR3 is also encoded by other DNA sequences in this sample. The chain joins TRBV19 to TRBJ2-7; no clear D gene. The germline V and J ends were trimmed by 6 bases and 1 base, with 10 bases remaining between them. Germline CDR1 is LNHDA and CDR2 is SQIVND (reference sequence). This CDR3 comprises 13 residues. The CDR3 DNA is TGTGCCAGTAGCGCCGGGCCATCCTACGAGCAGTACTTC. Translating it yields CASSAGPSYEQYF.

The genes are TRBV2 and TRBJ2-2; no reliable D call. The V end lost 6 bases, the J end lost 2 bases, and 16 bases lay between the germline ends. Looked up from germline, CDR1 is SNHLY and CDR2 is FYNNEI. The CDR3 is made up of 16 amino acids. This CDR3 is CASRWLRLGNTGELFF. The CDR3 nucleotides read TGTGCCAGCAGATGGCTACGCCTTGGAAACACCGGGGAGCTGTTTTTT.

The chain carries TRBV19 and TRBJ2-7; 10 bases line up with TRBD2. The CDR3 spans 17 residues. The germline gives CDR1 LNHDA, CDR2 SQIVND (reference sequence). J lost 3 bases, V lost 0 bases, and 8 bases had no gene match. The CDR3 protein is CASSIDTTSGAYYEQYF. CDR3 sequence (DNA): TGTGCCAGTAGTATAGATACTACTAGCGGGGCCTACTACGAGCAGTACTTC.

This clone was seen a single time. The rearrangement links TRBV5-1 to TRBJ1-2, with D possibly being TRBD1 (6 bases). V dropped 2 bases and J dropped 4 bases, with 18 bases sitting between them. The CDR3 is 16 amino acids. Germline assignment: CDR1 SGHRS and CDR2 YFSETQ. The DNA of the CDR3 is TGCGCCAGCAGCTTCGAAGGGGGAACCTCCCCCTATGGCTACACCTTC. This codes for CASSFEGGTSPYGYTF.